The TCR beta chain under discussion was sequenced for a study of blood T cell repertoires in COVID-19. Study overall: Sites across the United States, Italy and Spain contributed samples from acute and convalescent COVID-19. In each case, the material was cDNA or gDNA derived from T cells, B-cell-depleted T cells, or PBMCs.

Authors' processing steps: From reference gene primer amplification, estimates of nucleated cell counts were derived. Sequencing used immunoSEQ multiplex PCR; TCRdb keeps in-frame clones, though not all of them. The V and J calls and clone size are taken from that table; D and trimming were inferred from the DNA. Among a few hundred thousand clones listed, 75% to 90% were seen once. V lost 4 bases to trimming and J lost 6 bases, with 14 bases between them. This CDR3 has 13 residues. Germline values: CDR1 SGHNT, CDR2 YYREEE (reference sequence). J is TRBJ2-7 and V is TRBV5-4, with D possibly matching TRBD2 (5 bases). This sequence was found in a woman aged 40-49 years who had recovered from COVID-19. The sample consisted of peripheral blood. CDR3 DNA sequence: TGTGCCAGCAGCCTAGGACCCGGAGGCGAGCAGTACTTC. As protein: CASSLGPGGEQYF.